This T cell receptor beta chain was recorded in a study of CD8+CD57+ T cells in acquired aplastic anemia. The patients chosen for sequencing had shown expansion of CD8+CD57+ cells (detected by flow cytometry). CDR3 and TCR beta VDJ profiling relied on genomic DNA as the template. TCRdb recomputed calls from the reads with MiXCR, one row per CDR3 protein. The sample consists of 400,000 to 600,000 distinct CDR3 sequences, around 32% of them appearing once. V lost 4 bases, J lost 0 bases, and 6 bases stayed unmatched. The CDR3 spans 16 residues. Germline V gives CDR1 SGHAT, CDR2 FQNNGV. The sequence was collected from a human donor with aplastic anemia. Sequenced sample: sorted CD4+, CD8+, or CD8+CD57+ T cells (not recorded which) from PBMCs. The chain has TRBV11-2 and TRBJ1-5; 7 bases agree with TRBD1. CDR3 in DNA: TGTGCCAGCAGCTCCAACAGGGGCCTTAGCAATCAGCCCCAGCATTTT. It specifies CASSSNRGLSNQPQHF.